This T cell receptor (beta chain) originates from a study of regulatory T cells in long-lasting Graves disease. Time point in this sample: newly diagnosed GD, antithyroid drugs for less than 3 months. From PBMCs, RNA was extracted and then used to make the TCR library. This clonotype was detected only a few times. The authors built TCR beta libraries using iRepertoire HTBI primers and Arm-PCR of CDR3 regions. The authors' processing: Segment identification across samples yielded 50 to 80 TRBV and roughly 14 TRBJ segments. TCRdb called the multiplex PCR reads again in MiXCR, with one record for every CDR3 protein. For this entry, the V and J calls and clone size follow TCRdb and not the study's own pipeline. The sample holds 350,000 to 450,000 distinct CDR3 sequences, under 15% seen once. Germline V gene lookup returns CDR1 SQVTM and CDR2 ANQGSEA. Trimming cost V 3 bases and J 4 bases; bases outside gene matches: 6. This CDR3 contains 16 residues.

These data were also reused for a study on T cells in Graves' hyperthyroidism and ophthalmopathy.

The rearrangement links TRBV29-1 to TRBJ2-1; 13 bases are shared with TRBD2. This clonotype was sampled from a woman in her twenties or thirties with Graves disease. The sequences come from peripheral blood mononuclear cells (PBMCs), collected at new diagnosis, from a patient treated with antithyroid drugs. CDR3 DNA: TGCAGCGTTGACTGGACTAGCGGGAGTAGATACAATGAGCAGTTCTTC. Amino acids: CSVDWTSGSRYNEQFF.